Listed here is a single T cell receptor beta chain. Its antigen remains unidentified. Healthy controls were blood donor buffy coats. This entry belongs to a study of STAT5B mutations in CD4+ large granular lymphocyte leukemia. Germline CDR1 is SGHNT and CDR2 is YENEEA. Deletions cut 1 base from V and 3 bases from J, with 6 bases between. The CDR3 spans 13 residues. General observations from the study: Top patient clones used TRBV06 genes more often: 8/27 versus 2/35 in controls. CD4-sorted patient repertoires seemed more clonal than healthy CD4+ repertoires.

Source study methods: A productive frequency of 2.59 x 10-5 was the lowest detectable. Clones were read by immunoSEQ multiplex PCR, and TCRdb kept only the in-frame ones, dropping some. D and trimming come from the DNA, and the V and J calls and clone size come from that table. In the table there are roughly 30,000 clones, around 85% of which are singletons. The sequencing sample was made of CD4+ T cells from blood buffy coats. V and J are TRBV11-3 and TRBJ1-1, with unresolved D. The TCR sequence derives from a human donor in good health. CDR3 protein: CASSLVRHTEAFF. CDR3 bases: TGTGCCAGCAGCTTAGTAAGGCACACTGAAGCTTTCTTT.